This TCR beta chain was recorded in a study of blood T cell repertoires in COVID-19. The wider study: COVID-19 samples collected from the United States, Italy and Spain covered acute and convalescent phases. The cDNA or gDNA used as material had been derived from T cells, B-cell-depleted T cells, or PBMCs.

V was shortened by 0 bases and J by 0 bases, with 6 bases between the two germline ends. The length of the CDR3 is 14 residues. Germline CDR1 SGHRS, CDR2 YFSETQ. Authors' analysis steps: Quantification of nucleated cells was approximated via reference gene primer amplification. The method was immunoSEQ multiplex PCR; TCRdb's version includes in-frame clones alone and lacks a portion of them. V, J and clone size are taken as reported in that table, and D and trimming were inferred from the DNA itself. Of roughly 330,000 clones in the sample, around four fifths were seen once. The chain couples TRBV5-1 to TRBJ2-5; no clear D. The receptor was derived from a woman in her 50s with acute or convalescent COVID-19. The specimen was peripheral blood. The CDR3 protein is CASSLGAYQETQYF. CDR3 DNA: TGCGCCAGCAGCTTGGGGGCATACCAAGAGACCCAGTACTTC. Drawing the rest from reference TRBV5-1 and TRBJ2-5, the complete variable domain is KAGVTQTPRYLIKTRGQQVTLSCSPISGHRSVSWYQQTPGQGLQFLFEYFSETQRNKGNFPGRFSGRQFSNSRSEMNVSTLELGDSALYLCASSLGAYQETQYFGPGTRLLVL.